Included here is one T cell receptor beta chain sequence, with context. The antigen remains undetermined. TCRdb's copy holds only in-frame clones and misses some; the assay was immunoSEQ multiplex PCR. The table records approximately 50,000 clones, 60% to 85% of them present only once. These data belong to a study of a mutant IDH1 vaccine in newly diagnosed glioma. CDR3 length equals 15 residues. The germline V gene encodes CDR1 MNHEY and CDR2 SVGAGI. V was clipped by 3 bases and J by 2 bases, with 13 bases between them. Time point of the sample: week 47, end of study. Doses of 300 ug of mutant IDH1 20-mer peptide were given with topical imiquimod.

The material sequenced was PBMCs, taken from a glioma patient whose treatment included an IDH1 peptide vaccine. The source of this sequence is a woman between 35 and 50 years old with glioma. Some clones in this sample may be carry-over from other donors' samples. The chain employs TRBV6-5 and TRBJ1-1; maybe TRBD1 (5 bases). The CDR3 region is CASSYRGGSNTEAFF. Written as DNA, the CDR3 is TGTGCCAGCAGTTATCGCGGGGGGTCAAACACTGAAGCTTTCTTT.